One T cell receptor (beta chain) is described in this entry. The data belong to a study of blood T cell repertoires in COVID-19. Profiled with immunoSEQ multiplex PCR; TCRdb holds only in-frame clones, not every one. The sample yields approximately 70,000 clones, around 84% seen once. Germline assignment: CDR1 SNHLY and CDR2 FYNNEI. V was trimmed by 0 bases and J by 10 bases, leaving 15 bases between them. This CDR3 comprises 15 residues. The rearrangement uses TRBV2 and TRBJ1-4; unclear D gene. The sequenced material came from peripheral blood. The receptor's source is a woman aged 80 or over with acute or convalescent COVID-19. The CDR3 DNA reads TGTGCCAGCAGTGAAGCGCTTGGCCCCCTTGGAAAACTGTTTTTT. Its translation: CASSEALGPLGKLFF.